Listed below are T cell receptor beta chains from one sample, sequenced in a study of blood T cell repertoires in COVID-19. Generated by immunoSEQ multiplex PCR, the TCRdb table keeps only in-frame clones and is missing some. The sample records about 75,000 clones, around 83% being singletons. Sequenced sample: peripheral blood. Receptor source: a woman aged 45-60 years with acute or convalescent COVID-19. CDR3s include the opening cysteine and the closing phenylalanine or tryptophan. The D gene is left open where the match is weak. Clone sizes are given selectively: once, few, many, or a class where the clone is expanded.

cdr3_aa: CASSPDRGKGTEAFF
cdr3_nt: TGTGCCAGCTCACCTGACAGGGGGAAGGGGACTGAAGCTTTCTTT
v_call: TRBV18
j_call: TRBJ1-1
d_call: TRBD1
clone_size: -

cdr3_aa: CASSFRALGYTF
cdr3_nt: TGTGCCAGCAGTTTCAGGGCGTTAGGCTACACCTTC
v_call: TRBV28
j_call: TRBJ1-2
d_call: -
clone_size: -

cdr3_aa: CASGDRATNEKLFF
cdr3_nt: TGTGCCAGTGGAGACCGGGCAACTAATGAAAAACTGTTTTTT
v_call: TRBV19
j_call: TRBJ1-4
d_call: -
clone_size: few

cdr3_aa: CASRPEGFQRAYEQYF
cdr3_nt: TGTGCCAGCAGACCCGAAGGGTTCCAGAGGGCCTACGAGCAGTACTTC
v_call: TRBV27
j_call: TRBJ2-7
d_call: -
clone_size: -

cdr3_aa: CASSRRQANEQFF
cdr3_nt: TGTGCCAGCAGCAGAAGACAGGCCAATGAGCAGTTCTTC
v_call: TRBV25-1
j_call: TRBJ2-1
d_call: -
clone_size: -

cdr3_aa: CAWSPTDSLRTQYF
cdr3_nt: TGTGCCTGGAGTCCCACGGACAGTCTCCGGACCCAGTACTTC
v_call: TRBV30
j_call: TRBJ2-5
d_call: -
clone_size: -

cdr3_aa: CASSQGGQGQETQYF
cdr3_nt: TGCGCCAGCAGCCAAGGGGGGCAGGGGCAAGAGACCCAGTACTTC
v_call: TRBV4-1
j_call: TRBJ2-5
d_call: -
clone_size: few

cdr3_aa: CASSLVRTGGPGELFF
cdr3_nt: TGTGCCAGCAGTTTAGTTCGGACAGGGGGCCCCGGGGAGCTGTTTTTT
v_call: TRBV27
j_call: TRBJ2-2
d_call: TRBD1
clone_size: -

cdr3_aa: CASSPPSQPQHF
cdr3_nt: TGTGCCAGCAGCCCCCCCAGTCAGCCCCAGCATTTT
v_call: TRBV12-3/TRBV12-4
j_call: TRBJ1-5
d_call: -
clone_size: -

cdr3_aa: CASSLGGARYEQYF
cdr3_nt: TGTGCCAGCAGTTTGGGGGGGGCGAGGTACGAGCAGTACTTC
v_call: TRBV28
j_call: TRBJ2-7
d_call: -
clone_size: -

cdr3_aa: CASRRLAGAGGELFF
cdr3_nt: TGTGCCAGCAGAAGACTAGCGGGAGCGGGCGGGGAGCTGTTTTTT
v_call: TRBV28
j_call: TRBJ2-2
d_call: TRBD2
clone_size: -

cdr3_aa: CASSINLQSNEQFF
cdr3_nt: TGTGCCAGTAGTATAAACTTACAGAGTAATGAGCAGTTCTTC
v_call: TRBV19
j_call: TRBJ2-1
d_call: -
clone_size: -

cdr3_aa: CTKPGLGISCEQFF
cdr3_nt: TGCACCAAACCGGGACTAGGAATATCGTGTGAGCAGTTCTTC
v_call: TRBV1
j_call: TRBJ2-1
d_call: -
clone_size: -

cdr3_aa: CASSLGGDSLFYEQYF
cdr3_nt: TGTGCCAGCAGCTTAGGAGGGGACAGTTTATTCTACGAGCAGTACTTC
v_call: TRBV7-2
j_call: TRBJ2-7
d_call: TRBD1
clone_size: -

cdr3_aa: CASSQGQGVEQFF
cdr3_nt: TGTGCCAGCAGCCAGGGACAGGGCGTTGAGCAGTTCTTC
v_call: TRBV11-2
j_call: TRBJ2-1
d_call: TRBD1
clone_size: -

cdr3_aa: CASSPWEGNPYEQYF
cdr3_nt: TGTGCCAGCAGTCCTTGGGAGGGTAATCCCTACGAGCAGTACTTC
v_call: TRBV7-2
j_call: TRBJ2-7
d_call: TRBD2
clone_size: -

cdr3_aa: CASTLLAGGTDTQYF
cdr3_nt: TGTGCCAGCACTCTACTAGCGGGGGGCACAGATACGCAGTATTTT
v_call: TRBV9
j_call: TRBJ2-3
d_call: TRBD2
clone_size: -

cdr3_aa: CASSPSGGSYEQYF
cdr3_nt: TGTGCCAGCAGCCCTTCCGGGGGCTCCTACGAGCAGTACTTC
v_call: TRBV7-9
j_call: TRBJ2-7
d_call: -
clone_size: -

cdr3_aa: CASSPAVGTGIRGANVLTF
cdr3_nt: TGCGCCAGCAGCCCCGCCGTAGGGACAGGTATACGTGGGGCCAACGTCCTGACTTTC
v_call: TRBV5-1
j_call: TRBJ2-6
d_call: TRBD1
clone_size: -

cdr3_aa: CATSVGGSNQPQHF
cdr3_nt: TGTGCCACCAGTGTGGGGGGTAGCAATCAGCCCCAGCATTTT
v_call: TRBV24-1
j_call: TRBJ1-5
d_call: -
clone_size: -

cdr3_aa: CASSETGVVTEAFF
cdr3_nt: TGTGCCAGCAGTGAAACAGGGGTCGTCACTGAAGCTTTCTTT
v_call: TRBV6-1
j_call: TRBJ1-1
d_call: TRBD1
clone_size: -

cdr3_aa: CASSVEGTRPTGEQFF
cdr3_nt: TGTGCCAGCAGCGTAGAAGGGACTAGACCTACGGGGGAGCAGTTCTTC
v_call: TRBV9
j_call: TRBJ2-1
d_call: TRBD2
clone_size: -

cdr3_aa: CASSPREGRGEQFF
cdr3_nt: TGTGCCAGTAGTCCGCGGGAGGGCCGAGGTGAGCAGTTCTTC
v_call: TRBV19
j_call: TRBJ2-1
d_call: TRBD2
clone_size: -

cdr3_aa: CASGREGTYGYTF
cdr3_nt: TGCGCCAGCGGACGGGAGGGGACTTATGGCTACACCTTC
v_call: TRBV5-1
j_call: TRBJ1-2
d_call: -
clone_size: few

cdr3_aa: CASSPQVEENQPQHF
cdr3_nt: TGTGCCAGCAGCCCACAGGTGGAAGAGAATCAGCCCCAGCATTTT
v_call: TRBV7-8
j_call: TRBJ1-5
d_call: -
clone_size: once

cdr3_aa: CASSEVSTALGELFF
cdr3_nt: TGTGCCAGCAGTGAAGTATCAACAGCCCTCGGGGAGCTGTTTTTT
v_call: TRBV6-1
j_call: TRBJ2-2
d_call: -
clone_size: -

cdr3_aa: CASSSPRLASTYEQYF
cdr3_nt: TGTGCCAGCAGTTCACCCCGACTAGCGTCAACCTACGAGCAGTACTTC
v_call: TRBV28
j_call: TRBJ2-7
d_call: TRBD2
clone_size: -

cdr3_aa: CASSLGGKRAKNIQYF
cdr3_nt: TGTGCCAGCAGCTTAGGGGGCAAGAGAGCCAAAAACATTCAGTACTTC
v_call: TRBV7-2
j_call: TRBJ2-4
d_call: -
clone_size: few

cdr3_aa: CASSPMRDRVTDTQYF
cdr3_nt: TGTGCCAGCAGCCCCATGAGGGACAGGGTAACAGATACGCAGTATTTT
v_call: TRBV7-6
j_call: TRBJ2-3
d_call: TRBD1
clone_size: -

cdr3_aa: CASSVGGVGYEQYF
cdr3_nt: TGTGCCAGCAGCGTAGGAGGAGTGGGCTACGAGCAGTACTTC
v_call: TRBV9
j_call: TRBJ2-7
d_call: -
clone_size: -

cdr3_aa: CASSTPRRGTEAFF
cdr3_nt: TGTGCCAGCAGCACTCCCCGACGGGGGACTGAAGCTTTCTTT
v_call: TRBV11-2
j_call: TRBJ1-1
d_call: -
clone_size: once

cdr3_aa: CASSQDAGTNEKLFF
cdr3_nt: TGTGCCAGCAGCCAAGACGCGGGGACTAATGAAAAACTGTTTTTT
v_call: TRBV3-1/TRBV3-2
j_call: TRBJ1-4
d_call: -
clone_size: few

cdr3_aa: CASSQSREAGGNTGELFF
cdr3_nt: TGCGCCAGCAGTCAGAGCCGAGAAGCAGGGGGAAACACCGGGGAGCTGTTTTTT
v_call: TRBV23-1
j_call: TRBJ2-2
d_call: TRBD1
clone_size: -

cdr3_aa: CASSKHGTGNTEAFF
cdr3_nt: TGTGCCAGCAGCAAGCACGGGACAGGGAACACTGAAGCTTTCTTT
v_call: TRBV7-8
j_call: TRBJ1-1
d_call: TRBD1
clone_size: -

cdr3_aa: CASSLVGLAGLSSYNEQFF
cdr3_nt: TGCGCCAGCAGCTTGGTTGGTCTAGCGGGCCTGAGCTCCTACAATGAGCAGTTCTTC
v_call: TRBV5-1
j_call: TRBJ2-1
d_call: TRBD2
clone_size: once